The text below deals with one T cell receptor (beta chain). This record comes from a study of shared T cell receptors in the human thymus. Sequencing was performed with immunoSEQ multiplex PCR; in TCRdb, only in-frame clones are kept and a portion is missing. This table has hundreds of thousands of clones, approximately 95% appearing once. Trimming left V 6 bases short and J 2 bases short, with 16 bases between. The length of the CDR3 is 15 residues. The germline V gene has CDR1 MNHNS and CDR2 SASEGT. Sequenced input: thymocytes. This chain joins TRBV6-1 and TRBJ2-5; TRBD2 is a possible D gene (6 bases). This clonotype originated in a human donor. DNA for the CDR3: TGTGCCAGCAGGGCGGGACTCACGCAACAAGAGACCCAGTACTTC. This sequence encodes CASRAGLTQQETQYF.